The T cell receptor (beta chain) under discussion was sequenced for a study of T cells after yellow fever vaccination. Across the study: For low cell numbers, libraries were made with SMART-Seq v4 Ultra Low Input.

This clonotype was seen a handful of times. Its antigen remains unidentified. The CDR3 is 14 residues long. V was pared by 5 bases and J by 2 bases, with 12 bases between. Germline V gene data show CDR1 as MNHEY and CDR2 as SVGAGI. Study-wide results and caveats: FACS-sorted repertoires might harbor abundant contaminating clonotypes from the bulk population.

TCRdb reanalysed the 5' RACE reads using MiXCR and keeps one entry per CDR3 protein. Of 120,000 or so distinct CDR3 sequences listed, approximately 14% are singletons. The genes are TRBV6-5 and TRBJ2-5; D is perhaps TRBD2 (7 bases). Source: CD8+ T cells sorted from PBMCs, taken 5 days after the yellow fever booster vaccination. This clonotype was obtained from a man between 18 and 35 years old who received the YFV17D yellow fever vaccine. The CDR3 nucleotides are TGTGCCAGCAGTCCCGGGGGGCTTCAAGAGACCCAGTACTTC. Protein sequence: CASSPGGLQETQYF.